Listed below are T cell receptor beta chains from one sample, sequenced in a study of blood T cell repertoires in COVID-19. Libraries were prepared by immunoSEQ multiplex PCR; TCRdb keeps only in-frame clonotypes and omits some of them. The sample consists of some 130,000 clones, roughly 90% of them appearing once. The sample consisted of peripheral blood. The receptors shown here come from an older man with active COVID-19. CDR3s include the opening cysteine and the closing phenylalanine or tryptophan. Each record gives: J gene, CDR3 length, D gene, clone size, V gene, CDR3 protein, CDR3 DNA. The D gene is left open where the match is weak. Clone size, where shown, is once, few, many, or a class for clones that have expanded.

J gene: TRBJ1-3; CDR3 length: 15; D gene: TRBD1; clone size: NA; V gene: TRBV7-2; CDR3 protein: CASSEGQGRGNTIYF; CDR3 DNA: TGTGCCAGCAGCGAGGGACAGGGGAGGGGAAACACCATATATTTT
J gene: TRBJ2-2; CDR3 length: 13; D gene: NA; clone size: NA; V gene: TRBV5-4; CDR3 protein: CASSPDYAGELFF; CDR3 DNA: TGTGCCAGCAGCCCTGACTACGCCGGGGAGCTGTTTTTT
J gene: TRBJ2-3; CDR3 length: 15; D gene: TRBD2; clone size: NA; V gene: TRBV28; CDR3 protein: CASRSPSGYTDTQYF; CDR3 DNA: TGTGCCAGCAGGTCCCCTAGCGGGTACACAGATACGCAGTATTTT
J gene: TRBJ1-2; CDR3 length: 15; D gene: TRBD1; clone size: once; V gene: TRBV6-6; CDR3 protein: CASNGQGEANYGYTF; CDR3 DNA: TGTGCCAGCAACGGACAGGGGGAAGCTAACTATGGCTACACCTTC
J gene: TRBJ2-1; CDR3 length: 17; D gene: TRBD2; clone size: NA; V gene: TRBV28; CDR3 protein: CASSPTFGLAGTNEQFF; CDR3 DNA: TGTGCCAGCAGTCCTACCTTCGGACTAGCGGGAACCAATGAGCAGTTCTTC
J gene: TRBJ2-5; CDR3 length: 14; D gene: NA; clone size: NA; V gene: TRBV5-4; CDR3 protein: CASSRARGQETQYF; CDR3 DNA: TGTGCCAGCAGCCGCGCACGGGGGCAAGAGACCCAGTACTTC
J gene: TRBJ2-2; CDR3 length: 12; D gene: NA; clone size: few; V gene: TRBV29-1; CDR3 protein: CSVAVNTGELFF; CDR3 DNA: TGCAGCGTTGCTGTGAACACCGGGGAGCTGTTTTTT
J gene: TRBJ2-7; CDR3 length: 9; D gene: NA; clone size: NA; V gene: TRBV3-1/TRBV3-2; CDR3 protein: CASSSGGHF; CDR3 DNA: TGTGCCAGCAGCTCAGGGGGGCACTTC
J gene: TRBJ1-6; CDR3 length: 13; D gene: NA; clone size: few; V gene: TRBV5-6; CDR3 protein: CASSLGQNSPLHF; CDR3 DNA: TGTGCCAGCAGCTTGGGGCAGAATTCACCCCTCCACTTT
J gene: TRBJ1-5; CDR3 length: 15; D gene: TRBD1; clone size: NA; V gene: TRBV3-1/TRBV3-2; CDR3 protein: CASSLSGTGDQPQHF; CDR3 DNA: TGTGCCAGCAGCCTATCCGGGACAGGGGATCAGCCCCAGCATTTT
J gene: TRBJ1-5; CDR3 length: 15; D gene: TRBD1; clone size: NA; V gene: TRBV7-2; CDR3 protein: CASSLGTGTVQPQHF; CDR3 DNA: TGTGCCAGCAGCTTAGGGACAGGAACCGTTCAGCCCCAGCATTTT
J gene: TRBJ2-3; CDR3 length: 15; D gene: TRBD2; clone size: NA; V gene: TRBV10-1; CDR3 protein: CAGGLGLASTDTQYF; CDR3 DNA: TGCGCCGGGGGACTCGGACTAGCGAGCACAGATACGCAGTATTTT
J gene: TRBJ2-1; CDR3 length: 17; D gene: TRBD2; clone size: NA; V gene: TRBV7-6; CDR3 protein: CASSPGNRTSGYNEQFF; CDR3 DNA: TGTGCCAGCAGCCCCGGGAATAGGACTAGCGGTTACAATGAGCAGTTCTTC
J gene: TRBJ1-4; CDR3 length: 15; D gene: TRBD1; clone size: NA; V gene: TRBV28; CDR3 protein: CASSSTTGGGEKLFF; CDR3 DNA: TGTGCCAGCAGTTCCACGACAGGGGGAGGAGAAAAACTGTTTTTT
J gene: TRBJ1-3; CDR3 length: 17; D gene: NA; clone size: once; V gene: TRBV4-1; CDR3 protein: CASSQDPERGTGNTIYF; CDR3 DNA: TGCGCCAGCAGCCAAGACCCGGAAAGGGGGACCGGAAACACCATATATTTT
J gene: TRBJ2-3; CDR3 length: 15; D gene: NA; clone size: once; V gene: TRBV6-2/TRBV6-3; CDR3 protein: CASSRPGGLTDTQYF; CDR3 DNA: TGTGCCAGCAGCCGGCCTGGTGGGCTCACAGATACGCAGTATTTT
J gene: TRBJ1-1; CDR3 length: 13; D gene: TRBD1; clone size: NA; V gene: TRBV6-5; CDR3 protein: CASIRTGGLEAFF; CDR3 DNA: TGTGCCAGCATTAGAACAGGGGGGCTTGAAGCTTTCTTT
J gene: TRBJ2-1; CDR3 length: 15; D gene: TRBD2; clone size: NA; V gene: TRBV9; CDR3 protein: CASSETSGKTTEQFF; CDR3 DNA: TGTGCCAGCAGCGAAACTAGCGGGAAGACCACTGAGCAGTTCTTC
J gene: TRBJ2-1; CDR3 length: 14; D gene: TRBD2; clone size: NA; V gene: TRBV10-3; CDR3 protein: CAISIGRGRDEQFF; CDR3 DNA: TGTGCCATCAGTATCGGTCGCGGGAGGGATGAGCAGTTCTTC
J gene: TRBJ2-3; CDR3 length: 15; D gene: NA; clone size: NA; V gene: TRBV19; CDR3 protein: CASSIGGWETDTQYF; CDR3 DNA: TGTGCCAGTAGTATAGGAGGGTGGGAGACAGATACGCAGTATTTT
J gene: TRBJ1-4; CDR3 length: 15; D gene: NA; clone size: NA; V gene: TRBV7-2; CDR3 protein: CASSQSSSTNEKLFF; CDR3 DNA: TGTGCCAGCAGCCAAAGTAGCTCAACTAATGAAAAACTGTTTTTT
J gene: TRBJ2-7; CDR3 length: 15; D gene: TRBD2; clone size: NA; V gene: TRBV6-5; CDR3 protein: CASTPLAANPYEQYF; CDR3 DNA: TGTGCCAGCACCCCGCTAGCGGCAAACCCCTACGAGCAGTACTTC
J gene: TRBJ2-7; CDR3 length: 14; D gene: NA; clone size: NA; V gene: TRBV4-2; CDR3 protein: CASSQGGSSYEQYF; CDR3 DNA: TGTGCCAGCAGCCAAGGCGGAAGCTCCTACGAGCAGTACTTC
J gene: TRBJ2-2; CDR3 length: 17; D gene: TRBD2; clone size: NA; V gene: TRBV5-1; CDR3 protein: CASSHPAGTTNTGELFF; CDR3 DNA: TGCGCCAGCAGCCATCCAGCCGGGACTACGAACACCGGGGAGCTGTTTTTT